Sequencing of this TCR beta chain was carried out in a study of cytomegalovirus exposure and HLA in healthy donors. As for the study in general: In terms of ancestry, the Caucasian-associated cluster contained about four fifths of the approximately 400 genotyped donors.

13 Jbeta primers and 60 Vbeta primers were used for the PCR. Method: immunoSEQ multiplex PCR; TCRdb's copy keeps in-frame clones and lacks some. The repertoire holds under 150,000 clones, with around four fifths as singletons. This sequence was found in a human donor in good health. Input material: PBMCs.

For the CDR3, the DNA is TGTGCCAGCTCACCACCGAGCATCCATCGAGAGACCCAGTACTTC. It is translated as CASSPPSIHRETQYF. V usage is TRBV18 and J usage is TRBJ2-5; D call uncertain. The CDR3 loop spans 15 amino acids. Trimming pared 0 bases from V and 4 bases from J, leaving 12 bases between. Germline V lookup: CDR1 KGHSH, CDR2 LQKENI.